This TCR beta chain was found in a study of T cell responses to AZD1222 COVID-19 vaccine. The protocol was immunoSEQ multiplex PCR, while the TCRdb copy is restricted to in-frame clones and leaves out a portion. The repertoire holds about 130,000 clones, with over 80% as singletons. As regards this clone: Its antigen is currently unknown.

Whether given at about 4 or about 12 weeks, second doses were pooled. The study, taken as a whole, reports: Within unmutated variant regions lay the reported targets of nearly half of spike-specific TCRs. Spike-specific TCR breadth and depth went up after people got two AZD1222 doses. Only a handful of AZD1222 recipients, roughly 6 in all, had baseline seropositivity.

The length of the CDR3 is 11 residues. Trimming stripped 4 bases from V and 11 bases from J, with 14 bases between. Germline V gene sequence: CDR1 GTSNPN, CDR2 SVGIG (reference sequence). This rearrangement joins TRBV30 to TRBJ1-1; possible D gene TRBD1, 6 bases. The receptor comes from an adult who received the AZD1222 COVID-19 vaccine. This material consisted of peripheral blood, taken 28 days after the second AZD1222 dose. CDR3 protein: CAWIPGERAFF. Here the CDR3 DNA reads TGTGCCTGGATTCCAGGGGAGAGGGCTTTCTTT.